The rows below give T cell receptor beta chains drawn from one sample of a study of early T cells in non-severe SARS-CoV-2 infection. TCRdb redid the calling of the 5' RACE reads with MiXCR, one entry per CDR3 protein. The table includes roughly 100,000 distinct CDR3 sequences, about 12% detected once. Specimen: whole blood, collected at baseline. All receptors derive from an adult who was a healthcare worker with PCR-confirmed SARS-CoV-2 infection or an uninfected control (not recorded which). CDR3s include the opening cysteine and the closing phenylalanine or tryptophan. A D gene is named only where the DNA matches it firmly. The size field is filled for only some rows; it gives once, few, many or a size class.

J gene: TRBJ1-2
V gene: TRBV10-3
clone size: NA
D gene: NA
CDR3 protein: CAITQDSPYGYTF
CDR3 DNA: TGTGCCATCACCCAGGACAGCCCCTATGGCTACACCTTC

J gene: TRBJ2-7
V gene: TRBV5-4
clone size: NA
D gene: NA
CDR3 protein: CASSLGGVPHEQYF
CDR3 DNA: TGTGCCAGCAGCTTGGGAGGGGTCCCCCACGAGCAGTACTTC

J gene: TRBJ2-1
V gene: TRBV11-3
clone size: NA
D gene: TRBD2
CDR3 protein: CASSLVAGRRNEQFF
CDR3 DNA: TGTGCCAGCAGCTTAGTAGCGGGGCGGCGGAATGAGCAGTTCTTC

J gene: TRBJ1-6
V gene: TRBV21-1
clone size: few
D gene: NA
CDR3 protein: CASISTGNPHNSPLHF
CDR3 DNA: TGTGCCAGCATTTCCACCGGGAACCCCCATAATTCACCCCTCCACTTT

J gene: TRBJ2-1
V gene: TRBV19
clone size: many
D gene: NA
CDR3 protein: CASSTSDTYNEQFF
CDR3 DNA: TGTGCCAGTAGTACTAGCGATACTTACAATGAGCAGTTCTTC

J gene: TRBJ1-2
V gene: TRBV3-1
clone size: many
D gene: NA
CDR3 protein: CASSQEGTYSYGYTF
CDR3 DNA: TGTGCCAGCAGCCAAGAGGGCACGTACAGCTATGGCTACACCTTC

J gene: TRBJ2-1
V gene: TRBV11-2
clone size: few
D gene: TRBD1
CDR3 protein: CASSLRWDRAMYNEQFF
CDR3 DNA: TGTGCCAGCAGCTTAAGATGGGACAGGGCAATGTACAATGAGCAGTTCTTC

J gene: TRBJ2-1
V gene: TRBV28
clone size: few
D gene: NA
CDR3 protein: CASSFLLRAANNEQFF
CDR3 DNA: TGTGCCAGCAGTTTCCTCCTGAGGGCAGCAAACAATGAGCAGTTCTTC

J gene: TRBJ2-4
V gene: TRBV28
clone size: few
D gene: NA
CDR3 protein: CASSFRGSTGAKNIQYF
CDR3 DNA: TGTGCCAGCAGTTTCAGGGGAAGTACCGGGGCCAAAAACATTCAGTACTTC

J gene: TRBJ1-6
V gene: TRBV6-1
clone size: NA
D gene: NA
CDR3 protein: CASIRTAYNSPLHF
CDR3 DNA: TGTGCCAGCATTAGGACCGCCTATAATTCACCCCTCCACTTT

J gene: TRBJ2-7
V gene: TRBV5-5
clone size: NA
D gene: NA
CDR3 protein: CASSGGTGPGEQYF
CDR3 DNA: TGTGCCAGCAGCGGGGGGACCGGGCCGGGCGAGCAGTACTTC

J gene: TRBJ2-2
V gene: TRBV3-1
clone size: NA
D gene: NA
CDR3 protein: CASSQERGSVVSNTGELFF
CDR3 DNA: TGTGCCAGCAGCCAAGAAAGAGGAAGCGTGGTATCGAACACCGGGGAGCTGTTTTTT

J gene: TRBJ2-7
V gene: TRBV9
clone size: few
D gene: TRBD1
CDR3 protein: CASGLGGTPYEQYF
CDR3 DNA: TGTGCCAGCGGGTTAGGGGGCACCCCCTACGAGCAGTACTTC

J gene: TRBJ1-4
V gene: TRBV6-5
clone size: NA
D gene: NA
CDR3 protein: CASGNEKLFF
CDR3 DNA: TGTGCCAGCGGTAATGAAAAACTGTTTTTT

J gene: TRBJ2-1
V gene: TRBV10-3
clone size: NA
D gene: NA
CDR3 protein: CAISATDEQFF
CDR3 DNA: TGTGCCATCAGTGCCACGGATGAGCAGTTCTTC

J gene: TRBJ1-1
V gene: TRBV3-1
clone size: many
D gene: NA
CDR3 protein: CASSPQGFAEAFF
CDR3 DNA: TGTGCCAGCAGCCCACAGGGTTTTGCTGAAGCTTTCTTT

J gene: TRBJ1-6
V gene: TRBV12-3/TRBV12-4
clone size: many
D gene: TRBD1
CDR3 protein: CASRTGQTSSYNSPLHF
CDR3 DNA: TGTGCCAGCAGAACGGGACAGACGAGCTCCTATAATTCACCCCTCCACTTT

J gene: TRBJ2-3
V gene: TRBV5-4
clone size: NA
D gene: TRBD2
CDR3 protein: CASSLAGGVTSTDTQYF
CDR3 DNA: TGTGCCAGCAGCTTGGCGGGGGGTGTAACTAGCACAGATACGCAGTATTTT

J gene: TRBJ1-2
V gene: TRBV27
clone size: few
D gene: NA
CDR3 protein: CASSLGRSYGYTF
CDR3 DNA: TGTGCCAGCAGTTTAGGGCGGAGCTATGGCTACACCTTC

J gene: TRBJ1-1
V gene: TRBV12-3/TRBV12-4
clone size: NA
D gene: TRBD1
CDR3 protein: CASSKDRGATEAFF
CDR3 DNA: TGTGCCAGCAGCAAGGACAGGGGGGCCACTGAAGCTTTCTTT

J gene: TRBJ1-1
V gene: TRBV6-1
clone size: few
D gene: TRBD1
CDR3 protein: CASRKSQGRTEAFF
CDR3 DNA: TGTGCCAGCAGAAAATCACAGGGGAGGACTGAAGCTTTCTTT

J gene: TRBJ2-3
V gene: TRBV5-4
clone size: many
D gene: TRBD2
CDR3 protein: CASSLEGGGSDTQYF
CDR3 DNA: TGTGCCAGCAGCTTGGAGGGCGGGGGGTCAGATACGCAGTATTTT

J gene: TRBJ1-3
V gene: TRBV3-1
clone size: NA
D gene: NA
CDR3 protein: CASSPRLTDPGNTIYF
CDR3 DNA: TGTGCCAGCAGCCCCCGACTGACCGACCCTGGAAACACCATATATTTT

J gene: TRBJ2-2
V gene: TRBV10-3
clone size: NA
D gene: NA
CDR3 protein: CAITGLQGGELFF
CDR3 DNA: TGTGCCATCACCGGGCTACAGGGCGGGGAGCTGTTTTTT

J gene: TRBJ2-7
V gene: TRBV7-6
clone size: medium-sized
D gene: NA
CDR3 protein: CASSLASSYEQYF
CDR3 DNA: TGTGCCAGCAGCTTGGCCAGCTCCTACGAGCAGTACTTC

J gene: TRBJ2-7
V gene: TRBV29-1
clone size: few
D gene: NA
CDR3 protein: CSVGFSGSYEQYF
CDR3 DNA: TGCAGCGTTGGATTTAGCGGATCCTACGAGCAGTACTTC

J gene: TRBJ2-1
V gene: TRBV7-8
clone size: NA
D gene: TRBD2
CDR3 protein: CASSRRLAVGNEQFF
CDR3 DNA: TGTGCCAGCAGCCGACGACTAGCGGTGGGGAATGAGCAGTTCTTC

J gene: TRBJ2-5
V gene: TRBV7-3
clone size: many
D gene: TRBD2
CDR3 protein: CASSLIAGGTETQYF
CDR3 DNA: TGTGCCAGCAGCTTAATAGCGGGGGGAACTGAGACCCAGTACTTC

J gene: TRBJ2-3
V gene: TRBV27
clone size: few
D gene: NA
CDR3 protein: CASGTGIGTDTQYF
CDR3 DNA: TGTGCCAGCGGTACCGGGATAGGCACAGATACGCAGTATTTT

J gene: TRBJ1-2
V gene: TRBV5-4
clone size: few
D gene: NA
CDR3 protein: CASSRGTLNYGYTF
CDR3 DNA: TGTGCCAGCAGCCGGGGGACGCTTAACTATGGCTACACCTTC

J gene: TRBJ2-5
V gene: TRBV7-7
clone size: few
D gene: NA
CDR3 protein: CASSSQVTPRTQYF
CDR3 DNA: TGTGCTAGCAGCTCGCAGGTGACACCCCGGACCCAGTACTTC

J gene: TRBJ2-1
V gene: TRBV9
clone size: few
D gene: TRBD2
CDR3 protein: CASSTRTSGGNEQFF
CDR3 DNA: TGTGCCAGCAGCACACGGACTAGCGGGGGTAATGAGCAGTTCTTC

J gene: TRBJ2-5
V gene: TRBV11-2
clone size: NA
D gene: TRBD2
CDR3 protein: CASSLVASGGFQETLYF
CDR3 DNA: TGTGCCAGCAGCTTAGTTGCGAGCGGGGGGTTCCAAGAGACCCTGTACTTC

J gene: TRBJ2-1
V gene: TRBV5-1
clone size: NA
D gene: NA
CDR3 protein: CASSEWTDEQFF
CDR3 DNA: TGCGCCAGCAGCGAGTGGACGGATGAGCAGTTCTTC

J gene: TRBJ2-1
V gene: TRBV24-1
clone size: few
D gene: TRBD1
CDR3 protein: CATSDWGQGSYNEQFF
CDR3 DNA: TGTGCCACCAGTGATTGGGGACAGGGTAGTTACAATGAGCAGTTCTTC

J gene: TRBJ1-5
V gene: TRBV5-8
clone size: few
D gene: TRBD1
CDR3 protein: CASSPGTGASRPQHF
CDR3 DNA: TGTGCCAGCAGTCCCGGGACAGGGGCGTCTCGGCCCCAGCATTTT

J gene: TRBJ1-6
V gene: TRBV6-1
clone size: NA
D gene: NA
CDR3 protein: CASSPQGPKNLSPLHF
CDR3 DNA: TGTGCCAGCAGCCCACAGGGACCCAAGAATCTGTCACCCCTCCACTTT

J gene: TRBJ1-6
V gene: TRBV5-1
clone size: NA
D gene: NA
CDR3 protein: CASPNLEFGVPRTMNSPLHF
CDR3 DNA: TGCGCCAGCCCCAACCTCGAGTTCGGGGTTCCAAGGACGATGAATTCACCCCTCCACTTT

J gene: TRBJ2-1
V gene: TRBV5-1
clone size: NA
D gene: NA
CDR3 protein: CASSLLGQSSYNEQFF
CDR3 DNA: TGCGCCAGCAGCTTGCTCGGCCAGAGCTCCTACAATGAGCAGTTCTTC

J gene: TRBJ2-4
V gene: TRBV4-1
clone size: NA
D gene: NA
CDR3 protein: CASSQDPGEWAKNIQYF
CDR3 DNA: TGCGCCAGCAGCCAAGATCCGGGGGAATGGGCCAAAAACATTCAGTACTTC

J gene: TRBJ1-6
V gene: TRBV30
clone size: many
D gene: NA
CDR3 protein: CASRTAYNSPLHF
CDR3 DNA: TGTGCCTCCAGGACAGCCTATAATTCACCCCTCCACTTT

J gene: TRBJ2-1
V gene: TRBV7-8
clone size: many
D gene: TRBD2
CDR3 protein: CASSLGLAPKSSYNEQFF
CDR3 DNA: TGTGCCAGCAGCTTAGGACTAGCACCTAAGTCTTCCTACAATGAGCAGTTCTTC

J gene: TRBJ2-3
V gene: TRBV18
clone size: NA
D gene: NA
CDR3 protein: CASSQRNPASTQYF
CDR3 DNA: TGTGCCAGCTCCCAAAGGAATCCTGCCAGTACGCAGTATTTT

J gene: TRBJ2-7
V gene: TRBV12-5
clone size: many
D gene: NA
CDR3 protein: CASGTGTYEQYF
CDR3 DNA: TGTGCTAGTGGCACAGGGACCTACGAGCAGTACTTC

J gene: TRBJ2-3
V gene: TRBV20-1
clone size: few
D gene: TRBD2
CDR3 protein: CSARAGDSGRTDTQYF
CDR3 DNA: TGCAGTGCTAGAGCAGGTGATAGCGGGAGAACAGATACGCAGTATTTT

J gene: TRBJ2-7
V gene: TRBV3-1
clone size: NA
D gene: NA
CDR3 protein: CASSQKIYEQYF
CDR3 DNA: TGTGCCAGCAGCCAAAAGATCTACGAGCAGTACTTC

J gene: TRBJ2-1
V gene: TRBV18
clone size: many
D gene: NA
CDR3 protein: CASSPPNRSPYNEQFF
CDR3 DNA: TGTGCCAGCTCACCACCGAATAGGAGTCCCTACAATGAGCAGTTCTTC

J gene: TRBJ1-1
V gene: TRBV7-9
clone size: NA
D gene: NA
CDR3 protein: CASSLDPGNTEAFF
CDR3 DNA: TGTGCCAGCAGCTTAGATCCGGGGAACACTGAAGCTTTCTTT

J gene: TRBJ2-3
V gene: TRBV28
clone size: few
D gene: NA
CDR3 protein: CASSFLVPDTQYF
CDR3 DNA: TGTGCCAGCAGTTTCCTAGTCCCGGATACGCAGTATTTT

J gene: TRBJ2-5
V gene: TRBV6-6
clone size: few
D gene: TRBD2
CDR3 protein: CASSSSGGPQETQYF
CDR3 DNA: TGTGCCAGCAGTTCTAGCGGGGGACCCCAAGAGACCCAGTACTTC

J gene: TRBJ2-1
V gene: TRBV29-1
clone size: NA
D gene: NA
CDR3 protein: CSHSLGVDEQFF
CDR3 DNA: TGCAGCCATTCTCTAGGGGTTGATGAGCAGTTCTTC

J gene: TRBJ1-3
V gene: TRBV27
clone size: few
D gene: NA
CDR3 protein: CASSFQGREESSGNTIYF
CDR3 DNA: TGTGCCAGCAGTTTCCAGGGACGGGAGGAAAGCTCTGGAAACACCATATATTTT

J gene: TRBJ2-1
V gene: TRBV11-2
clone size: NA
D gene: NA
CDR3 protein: CASSPHRSGSYNEQFF
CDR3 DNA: TGTGCCAGCAGCCCGCACCGGAGCGGGTCTTACAATGAGCAGTTCTTC

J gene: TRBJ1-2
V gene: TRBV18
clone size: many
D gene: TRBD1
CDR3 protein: CASSPGTANYGYTF
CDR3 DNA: TGTGCCAGCTCACCTGGGACAGCTAACTATGGCTACACCTTC

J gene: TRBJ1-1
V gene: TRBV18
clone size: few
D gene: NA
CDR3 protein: CASSPLPHGGKNTEAFF
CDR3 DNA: TGTGCCAGCTCACCACTACCACACGGGGGAAAGAACACTGAAGCTTTCTTT

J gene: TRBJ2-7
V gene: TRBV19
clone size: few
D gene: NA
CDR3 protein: CASSSESYEQYF
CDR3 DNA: TGTGCCAGTAGTTCTGAATCCTACGAGCAGTACTTC

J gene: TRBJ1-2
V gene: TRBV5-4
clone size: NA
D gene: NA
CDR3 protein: CASSLGLGQPSYGYTF
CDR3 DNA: TGTGCCAGCAGCTTGGGTCTCGGACAGCCCTCCTATGGCTACACCTTC

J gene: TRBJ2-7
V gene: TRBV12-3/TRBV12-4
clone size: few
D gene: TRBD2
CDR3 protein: CASSLQAGGAHEQYF
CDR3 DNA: TGTGCCAGCAGTTTACAGGCGGGAGGGGCGCACGAGCAGTACTTC

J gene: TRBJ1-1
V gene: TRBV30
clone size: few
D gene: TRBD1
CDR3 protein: CAWRPGQGEAFF
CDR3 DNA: TGTGCCTGGAGGCCGGGACAGGGGGAAGCTTTCTTT